The rows below give T cell receptor beta chains drawn from one sample of a study of T cells in Graves' hyperthyroidism and ophthalmopathy. TCRdb re-derived calls from the multiplex PCR reads in MiXCR, one entry per CDR3 protein. The table shows approximately 210,000 distinct CDR3 sequences, with over 15% occurring only once. The specimen was blood. These receptors all stem from a man aged 50 to 59 with Graves' hyperthyroidism. Each CDR3 is given with its conserved first and last residue. The order of the fields is V gene, clone size, D gene, J gene, CDR3 DNA, CDR3 protein. D genes are given only for firm matches. Where a row states a size, it is once, few, many or the class of an expanded clone; other rows omit it.

V: TRBV20-1
size: -
D: TRBD1
J: TRBJ1-1
DNA: TGCAGTGCCATAGGACAGGGTGTCTCTGAAGCTTTCTTT
CDR3: CSAIGQGVSEAFF

V: TRBV5-1
size: many
D: -
J: TRBJ2-7
DNA: TGCGCCAGCAGCTTGTCTGATGGCAACCCCCACGAGCAGTACTTC
CDR3: CASSLSDGNPHEQYF

V: TRBV4-1
size: few
D: -
J: TRBJ2-4
DNA: TGCGCCAGCAGCCAAGGTGCGGGACATATAGCCAAAAACATTCAGTACTTC
CDR3: CASSQGAGHIAKNIQYF

V: TRBV29-1
size: many
D: -
J: TRBJ2-7
DNA: TGCAGCGTAAACAAGGGGTACGAGCAGTACTTC
CDR3: CSVNKGYEQYF

V: TRBV12-5
size: -
D: -
J: TRBJ2-1
DNA: TGTGCTAGTGGTTTAGCGGCAGGGGGGTCCTACAATGAGCAGTTCTTC
CDR3: CASGLAAGGSYNEQFF

V: TRBV20-1
size: many
D: -
J: TRBJ1-5
DNA: TGCAGTGCCCGAGGGGACCAGAGCTATCAGCCCCAGCATTTT
CDR3: CSARGDQSYQPQHF

V: TRBV6-1
size: -
D: -
J: TRBJ2-7
DNA: TGTGCCAGCAGTCACCGGGACGGGGGCTACGAGCAGTACTTC
CDR3: CASSHRDGGYEQYF

V: TRBV5-1
size: many
D: -
J: TRBJ2-2
DNA: TGCGCCAGCAGCTTCGTAGGAGGGAACACCGGGGAGCTGTTTTTT
CDR3: CASSFVGGNTGELFF

V: TRBV29-1
size: few
D: -
J: TRBJ1-1
DNA: TGCAGCGTTGACACAGGAGGATTGAACACTGAAGCTTTCTTT
CDR3: CSVDTGGLNTEAFF

V: TRBV18
size: many
D: TRBD1
J: TRBJ2-5
DNA: TGTGCCAGCTCACCCCGTGGGACAGACCAAGAGACCCAGTACTTC
CDR3: CASSPRGTDQETQYF

V: TRBV12-3/TRBV12-4
size: many
D: TRBD1
J: TRBJ2-4
DNA: TGTGCCAGCAGTTCCGGGACAGGGTACGGAAACATTCAGTACTTC
CDR3: CASSSGTGYGNIQYF

V: TRBV11-1
size: few
D: TRBD1
J: TRBJ2-2
DNA: TGTGCCAGCAGCAACCCCTACAGGGGTAGCACCGGGGAGCTGTTTTTT
CDR3: CASSNPYRGSTGELFF

V: TRBV20-1
size: few
D: -
J: TRBJ2-5
DNA: TGCAGTGCTAGCCGGATCGCTAAAGAGACCCAGTACTTC
CDR3: CSASRIAKETQYF

V: TRBV5-6
size: -
D: -
J: TRBJ1-2
DNA: TGTGCCAGCAGCCGGGCGGACAGCCCTAACTATGGCTACACCTTC
CDR3: CASSRADSPNYGYTF

V: TRBV28
size: many
D: -
J: TRBJ2-5
DNA: TGTGCCAGCAGTTCTCTACCTGGGCGGACGTTTGAAGAGACCCAGTACTTC
CDR3: CASSSLPGRTFEETQYF

V: TRBV19
size: -
D: TRBD2
J: TRBJ2-3
DNA: TGTGCCAGTAGGCGTCCGGGAGGGCCCGCAGATACGCAGTATTTT
CDR3: CASRRPGGPADTQYF

V: TRBV28
size: many
D: TRBD2
J: TRBJ2-3
DNA: TGTGCCAGCATCGGACACCACCCCGCAGCGGGGCTCACAGATACGCAGTATTTT
CDR3: CASIGHHPAAGLTDTQYF

V: TRBV2
size: many
D: TRBD1
J: TRBJ2-7
DNA: TGTGCCAGCAGCGATGCAGGGGGCTCGCTTTACGAGCAGTACTTC
CDR3: CASSDAGGSLYEQYF

V: TRBV12-5
size: -
D: -
J: TRBJ2-7
DNA: TGTGCTAGTGGTTCTTGGGGGGCCAGCTACGAGCAGTACTTC
CDR3: CASGSWGASYEQYF

V: TRBV20-1
size: many
D: TRBD2
J: TRBJ2-7
DNA: TGCAGTGCTAGAGATCATATCCGGGGGGCTGTCGACCTAGCGGGAGACTACGAGCAGTACTTC
CDR3: CSARDHIRGAVDLAGDYEQYF

V: TRBV11-1
size: once
D: -
J: TRBJ2-2
DNA: TGTGCCAGCAGCCAAAACGCCATTCACACCGGGGAGCTGTTTTTT
CDR3: CASSQNAIHTGELFF

V: TRBV30
size: many
D: TRBD2
J: TRBJ2-5
DNA: TGTGCCTGGAGTGTTGGACTAGCGGGAGTTGAGACCCAGTACTTC
CDR3: CAWSVGLAGVETQYF

V: TRBV2
size: few
D: -
J: TRBJ2-5
DNA: TGTGCCAGCAGTGAGACTATTCGGGAGACCCAGTACTTC
CDR3: CASSETIRETQYF

V: TRBV27
size: many
D: -
J: TRBJ1-1
DNA: TGTGCCAGCAGTTTATCACATTTAAACACTGAAGCTTTCTTT
CDR3: CASSLSHLNTEAFF

V: TRBV6-1
size: few
D: TRBD2
J: TRBJ2-1
DNA: TGTGCCAGCAGCGACGGGAGGGTCCTCAATGAGCAGTTCTTC
CDR3: CASSDGRVLNEQFF

V: TRBV7-9
size: few
D: -
J: TRBJ2-2
DNA: TGTGCCAGCAGCCCCGGCCCGCCCGGGGAGCTGTTTTTT
CDR3: CASSPGPPGELFF

V: TRBV5-6
size: -
D: -
J: TRBJ1-2
DNA: TGTGCCAGCACCTCGGGCCGTTTGGGCTATGGCTACACCTTC
CDR3: CASTSGRLGYGYTF

V: TRBV20-1
size: few
D: -
J: TRBJ2-7
DNA: TGCAGTGCTAGCTTCGCCGCCCCCCGAGTCCCTGGGGGCTACGAGCAGTACTTC
CDR3: CSASFAAPRVPGGYEQYF

V: TRBV18
size: many
D: -
J: TRBJ1-4
DNA: TGTGCCAGCTCACCGGGCGCCAGGGAAAAACTGTTTTTT
CDR3: CASSPGAREKLFF

V: TRBV7-8
size: few
D: -
J: TRBJ2-1
DNA: TGTGCCAGCAGCTCAGGATTTTCGGGGTTCTACAATGAGCAGTTCTTC
CDR3: CASSSGFSGFYNEQFF

V: TRBV7-2
size: many
D: TRBD2
J: TRBJ2-7
DNA: TGTGCCAGCAGCTCGAGGACTAGCGGGGGGAGGGACGAGCAGTACTTC
CDR3: CASSSRTSGGRDEQYF

V: TRBV5-1
size: many
D: -
J: TRBJ1-2
DNA: TGCGCCAGCAGCTTGGGGACGGGAGGCTACACCTTC
CDR3: CASSLGTGGYTF

V: TRBV27
size: many
D: -
J: TRBJ2-5
DNA: TGTGCCAGCAGTCCCCGCAGGGTCGAAAAGACCCAGTACTTC
CDR3: CASSPRRVEKTQYF

V: TRBV28
size: many
D: TRBD2
J: TRBJ2-4
DNA: TGTGCCAGCAGTTTCGGGAGCGGGGCCCAAAACATTCAGTACTTC
CDR3: CASSFGSGAQNIQYF

V: TRBV4-2
size: few
D: TRBD1
J: TRBJ1-2
DNA: TGTGCCAGCAGCCAACCGGGGGACAGGGGAAACTATGGCTACACCTTC
CDR3: CASSQPGDRGNYGYTF

V: TRBV2
size: many
D: -
J: TRBJ2-2
DNA: TGTGCCAGCAGTATTGACGGTTTCTCGAACACCGGGGAGCTGTTTTTT
CDR3: CASSIDGFSNTGELFF

V: TRBV7-3
size: many
D: TRBD1
J: TRBJ2-7
DNA: TGTGCCAGCAGCCCAACAGGGGGTCGCGAGCAGTACTTC
CDR3: CASSPTGGREQYF

V: TRBV11-2
size: many
D: -
J: TRBJ2-7
DNA: TGTGCCAGCAGCTTAGTACCTAGCTCTGCCTACGAGCAGTACTTC
CDR3: CASSLVPSSAYEQYF

V: TRBV7-2
size: -
D: -
J: TRBJ2-1
DNA: TGTGCCAGCAGCTTAGAGGCGGGGACTGGGGGCAATGAGCAGTTCTTC
CDR3: CASSLEAGTGGNEQFF

V: TRBV27
size: many
D: TRBD1
J: TRBJ1-1
DNA: TGTGCCAGCAGTCGGGACAGGGGCCTGAACACTGAAGCTTTCTTT
CDR3: CASSRDRGLNTEAFF

V: TRBV12-3/TRBV12-4
size: few
D: -
J: TRBJ2-7
DNA: TGTGCCAGCTCGGGGGCACTAACATACGAGCAGTACTTC
CDR3: CASSGALTYEQYF

V: TRBV6-5
size: many
D: -
J: TRBJ2-1
DNA: TGTGCCAGCAGTTACGGTGGTTACAATGAGCAGTTCTTC
CDR3: CASSYGGYNEQFF

V: TRBV20-1
size: many
D: TRBD2
J: TRBJ2-7
DNA: TGCAGTGGTTTTGGGACTAGCGGGAGGAAGGGGCTCTACGAGCAGTACTTC
CDR3: CSGFGTSGRKGLYEQYF

V: TRBV18
size: many
D: -
J: TRBJ2-4
DNA: TGTGCCAGCTCACCATCCATAGAGGGGGACATTCAGTACTTC
CDR3: CASSPSIEGDIQYF

V: TRBV20-1
size: few
D: -
J: TRBJ2-5
DNA: TGCAGTGCTAGCGTAAGCCAAGAGACCCAGTACTTC
CDR3: CSASVSQETQYF

V: TRBV7-9
size: -
D: TRBD2
J: TRBJ2-1
DNA: TGTGCCAGCAGTTCTACCGGGACTAGCGCATACAATGAGCAGTTCTTC
CDR3: CASSSTGTSAYNEQFF

V: TRBV28
size: many
D: -
J: TRBJ2-1
DNA: TGTGCCAGCAGTTTAACATGGCTCGTTGGGGAGGAACAGTACAATGAGCAGTTCTTC
CDR3: CASSLTWLVGEEQYNEQFF

V: TRBV7-2
size: many
D: -
J: TRBJ2-1
DNA: TGTGCCAGCAGCCTGGCCAGGGGGGCTGAGCAGTTCTTC
CDR3: CASSLARGAEQFF

V: TRBV3-1
size: -
D: TRBD1
J: TRBJ1-2
DNA: TGTGCCAGTGGGAGGGACGACAGGGAGGGTGGCTACACCTTC
CDR3: CASGRDDREGGYTF

V: TRBV12-3/TRBV12-4
size: many
D: TRBD2
J: TRBJ2-7
DNA: TGTGCCAGCACCCGTAGCGGGTCCTACGAGCAGTACTTC
CDR3: CASTRSGSYEQYF

V: TRBV5-4
size: few
D: -
J: TRBJ1-1
DNA: TGTGCCAGCAGCCTACCGTTTGCACCGAACACTGAAGCTTTCTTT
CDR3: CASSLPFAPNTEAFF

V: TRBV11-3
size: many
D: -
J: TRBJ2-1
DNA: TGTGCCAGCAGCCAAGAACTATGGGGGAGGAGGAATGAGCAGTTCTTC
CDR3: CASSQELWGRRNEQFF

V: TRBV7-9
size: few
D: TRBD1
J: TRBJ1-1
DNA: TGTGCCAGTTCAGGGGGCTCAGGGAACACTGAAGCTTTCTTT
CDR3: CASSGGSGNTEAFF

V: TRBV29-1
size: -
D: -
J: TRBJ1-1
DNA: TGCAGCGGTGAAAGAGGATATGAAGCTTTCTTT
CDR3: CSGERGYEAFF

V: TRBV5-1
size: -
D: TRBD2
J: TRBJ2-2
DNA: TGCGCCAGCAGCTTTAGGCTAGCGGCGAACACCGGGGAGCTGTTTTTT
CDR3: CASSFRLAANTGELFF

V: TRBV11-2
size: many
D: TRBD1
J: TRBJ2-3
DNA: TGTGCCAGCAGGAAACCGTACCACCGGGACAGCGAAACTAGCACAGATACGCAGTATTTT
CDR3: CASRKPYHRDSETSTDTQYF

V: TRBV3-1
size: many
D: TRBD2
J: TRBJ2-3
DNA: TGTGCCAGCAGATTAGCGGGAGGGTTCGATACGCAGTATTTT
CDR3: CASRLAGGFDTQYF

V: TRBV20-1
size: -
D: -
J: TRBJ2-7
DNA: TGCAGTGCTACTAGACAGCCAACCTACGAGCAGTACTTC
CDR3: CSATRQPTYEQYF

V: TRBV12-3/TRBV12-4
size: many
D: -
J: TRBJ1-1
DNA: TGTGCCAGCAGTCCCGGGGGGGTGCGCACTGAAGCTTTCTTT
CDR3: CASSPGGVRTEAFF

V: TRBV11-2
size: -
D: -
J: TRBJ1-1
DNA: TGTGCCAGCAGCTTAGGGGGACATGAAGCTTTCTTT
CDR3: CASSLGGHEAFF